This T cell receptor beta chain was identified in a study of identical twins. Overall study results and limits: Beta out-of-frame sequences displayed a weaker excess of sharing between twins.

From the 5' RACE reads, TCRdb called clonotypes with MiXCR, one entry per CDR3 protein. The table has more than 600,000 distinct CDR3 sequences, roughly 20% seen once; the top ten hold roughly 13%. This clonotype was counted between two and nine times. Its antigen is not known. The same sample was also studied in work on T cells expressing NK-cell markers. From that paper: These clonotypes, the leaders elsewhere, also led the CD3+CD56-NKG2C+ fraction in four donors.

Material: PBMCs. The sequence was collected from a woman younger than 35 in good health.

The CDR3 DNA follows: TGTGCCAGCAGTTTCGGGCCGTCCTCTGGAAACACCATATATTTT. Translating gives CASSFGPSSGNTIYF. V is TRBV27 and J is TRBJ1-3; D not certain. Trimming pared 3 bases from V and 0 bases from J, leaving 9 bases between. Per the germline V gene, CDR1 is MNHEY and CDR2 is SMNVEV (reference sequence). The CDR3 covers 15 residues.